This record looks at one TCR beta chain sequence and its context. The same CDR3 also results from other DNA sequences found in this sample. Only in-frame clones appear in the TCRdb table, and some are missing; sequencing was by immunoSEQ multiplex PCR. The table records roughly 410,000 clones, around nine tenths of them present only once. Looked up from germline, CDR1 is SGDLS and CDR2 is YYNGEE. The V gene end was trimmed by 0 bases and the J gene end by 1 base; junction bases not matched to a gene: 4. This CDR3 contains 15 residues. This entry comes from a study of blood T cell repertoires in COVID-19.

The sample was peripheral blood. The chain uses TRBV9 and TRBJ2-7; 7 bases map to TRBD1. This TCR came from a woman in her forties with COVID-19, enrolled during active disease. CDR3 bases: TGTGCCAGCAGCGTAGGGACAGGCCCTTCCTACGAGCAGTACTTC. Its protein is CASSVGTGPSYEQYF.